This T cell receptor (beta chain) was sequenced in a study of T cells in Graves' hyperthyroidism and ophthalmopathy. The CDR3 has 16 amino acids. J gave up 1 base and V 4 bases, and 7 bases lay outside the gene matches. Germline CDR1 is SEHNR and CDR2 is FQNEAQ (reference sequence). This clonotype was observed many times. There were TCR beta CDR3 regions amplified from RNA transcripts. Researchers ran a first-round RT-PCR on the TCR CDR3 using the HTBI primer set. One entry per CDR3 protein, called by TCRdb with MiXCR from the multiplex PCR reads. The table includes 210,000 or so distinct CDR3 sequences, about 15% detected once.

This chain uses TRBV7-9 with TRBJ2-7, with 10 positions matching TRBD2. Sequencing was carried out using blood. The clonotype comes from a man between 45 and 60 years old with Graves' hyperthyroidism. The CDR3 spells CASSSLGLADSYEQYF. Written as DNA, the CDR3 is TGTGCCAGCAGCTCCCTTGGACTAGCGGATTCCTACGAGCAGTACTTC.